Sequencing of this TCR beta chain was carried out in a study of shared clonotypes between healthy human individuals. V lost 1 base, J lost 4 bases, and 12 bases lay in between. The CDR3 is made up of 15 amino acids. Germline CDR1 is LGHNA and CDR2 is YNFKEQ. CD45RO-negative cells were positively selected for CCR7, leaving out terminally differentiated effector memory CD45RA+ cells. Researchers ran the assay at a deep level. The protocol was immunoSEQ multiplex PCR, while the TCRdb copy is restricted to in-frame clones and leaves out a portion. The repertoire consists of more than 2 million clones, with about 94% occurring once and the leading ten covering 1.5% to 2%.

Material for sequencing was naive CD8+ T cells from PBMCs. The source of this sequence is a man younger than 35 in good health. Some clones in this sample may be carry-over from other donors' samples. The chain recombines TRBV4-2 with TRBJ2-3, with D uncertain. The CDR3 reads CASSQGLRPADTQYF. The CDR3 nucleotides read TGTGCCAGCAGCCAAGGGCTCAGGCCGGCAGATACGCAGTATTTT.